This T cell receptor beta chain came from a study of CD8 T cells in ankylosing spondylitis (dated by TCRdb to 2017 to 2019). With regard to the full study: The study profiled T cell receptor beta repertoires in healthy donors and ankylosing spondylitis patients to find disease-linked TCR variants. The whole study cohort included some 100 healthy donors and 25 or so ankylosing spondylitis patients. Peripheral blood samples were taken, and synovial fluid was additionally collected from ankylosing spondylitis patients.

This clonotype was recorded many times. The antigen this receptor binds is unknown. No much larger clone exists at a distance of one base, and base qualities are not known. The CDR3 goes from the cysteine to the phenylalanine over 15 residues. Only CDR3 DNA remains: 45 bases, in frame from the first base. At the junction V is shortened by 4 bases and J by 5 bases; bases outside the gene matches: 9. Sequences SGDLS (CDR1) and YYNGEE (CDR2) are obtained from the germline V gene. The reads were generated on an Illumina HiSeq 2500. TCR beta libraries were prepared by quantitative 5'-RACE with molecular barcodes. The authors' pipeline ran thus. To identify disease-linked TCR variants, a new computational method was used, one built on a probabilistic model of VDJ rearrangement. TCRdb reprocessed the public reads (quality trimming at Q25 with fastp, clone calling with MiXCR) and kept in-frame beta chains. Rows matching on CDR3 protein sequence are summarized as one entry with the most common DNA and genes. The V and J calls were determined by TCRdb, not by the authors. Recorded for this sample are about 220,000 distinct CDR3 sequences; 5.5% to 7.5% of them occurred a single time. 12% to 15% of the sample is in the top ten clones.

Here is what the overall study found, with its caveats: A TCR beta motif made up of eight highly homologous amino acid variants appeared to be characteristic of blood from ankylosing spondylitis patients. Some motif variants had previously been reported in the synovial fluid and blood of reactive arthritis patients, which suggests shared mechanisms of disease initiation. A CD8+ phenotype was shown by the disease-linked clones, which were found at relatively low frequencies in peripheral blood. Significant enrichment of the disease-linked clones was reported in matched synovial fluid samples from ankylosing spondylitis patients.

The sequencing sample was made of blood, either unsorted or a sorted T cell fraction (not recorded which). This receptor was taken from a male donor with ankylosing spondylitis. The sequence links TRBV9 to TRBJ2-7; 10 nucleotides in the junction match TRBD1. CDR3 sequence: CASSTVGGTGDEQYF. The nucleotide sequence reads TGTGCCAGCAGCACAGTAGGTGGGACAGGGGACGAGCAGTACTTC.